The T cell receptor (beta chain) under discussion was sequenced for a study of human T cells and chemical hapten exposure. Time point reported: patch test 1, 2 weeks after DPC sensitization. Noted treatment: therapeutic diphenylcyclopropenone sensitization with weekly scalp DPC. Patch tests were applied only after blood draws. V gave up 4 bases and J gave up 4 bases; unmatched junction bases: 5. Germline assignment: CDR1 MDHEN and CDR2 SYDVKM. The CDR3 loop spans 15 amino acids. Study findings and constraints: DPC sensitization did not alter TCRs above 1 in 1000 frequency.

Unique molecular identifiers were attached to individual cDNA molecules within the library. TCRdb re-analysed the RACE reads in MiXCR, keeping a single row per CDR3 protein. The top ten clones hold roughly 1.5% of a sample with roughly 72,000 distinct CDR3 sequences, approximately 10% of them seen once. This clonotype was detected a few times. Its antigen is as yet unknown. This clonotype originated in a woman aged 45 to 65 with alopecia areata. Some clones in this sample may be carry-over from other donors' samples. The sample in question was whole blood, obtained in connection with sensitization to the hapten diphenylcyclopropenone (DPC). V usage is TRBV28 and J usage is TRBJ2-5; 11 bases agree with TRBD1. CDR3 loop: CASSSRDRGAETQYF. CDR3 nucleotide sequence: TGTGCCAGCAGTTCCCGGGACAGGGGGGCAGAGACCCAGTACTTC.